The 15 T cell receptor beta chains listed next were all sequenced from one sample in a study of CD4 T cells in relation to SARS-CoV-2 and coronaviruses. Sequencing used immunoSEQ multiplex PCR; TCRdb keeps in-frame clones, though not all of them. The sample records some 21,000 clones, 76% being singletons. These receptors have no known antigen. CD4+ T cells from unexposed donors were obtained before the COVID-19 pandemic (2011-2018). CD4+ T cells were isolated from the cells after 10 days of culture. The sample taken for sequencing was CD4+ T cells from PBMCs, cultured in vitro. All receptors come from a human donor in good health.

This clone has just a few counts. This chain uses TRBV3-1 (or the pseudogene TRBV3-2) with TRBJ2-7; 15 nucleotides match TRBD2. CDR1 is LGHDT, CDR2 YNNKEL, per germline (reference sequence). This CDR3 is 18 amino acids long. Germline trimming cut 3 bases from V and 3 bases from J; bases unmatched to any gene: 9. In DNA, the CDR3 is TGTGCCAGCAGCCAGCAGGGACTAGCGGGAGGAAAGAACTACGAGCAGTACTTC. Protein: CASSQQGLAGGKNYEQYF.

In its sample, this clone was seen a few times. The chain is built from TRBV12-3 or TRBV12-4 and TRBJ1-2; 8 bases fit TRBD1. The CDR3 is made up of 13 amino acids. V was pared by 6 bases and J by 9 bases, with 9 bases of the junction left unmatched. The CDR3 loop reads CASSPGQDRCYTF. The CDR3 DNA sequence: TGTGCCAGCAGCCCGGGACAGGACAGGTGCTACACCTTC.

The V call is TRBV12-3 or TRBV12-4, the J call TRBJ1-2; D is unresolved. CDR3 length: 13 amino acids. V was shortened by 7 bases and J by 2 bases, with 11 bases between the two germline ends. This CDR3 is CASTIGRNYGYTF. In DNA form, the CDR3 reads TGTGCCAGCACCATAGGAAGGAACTATGGCTACACCTTC.

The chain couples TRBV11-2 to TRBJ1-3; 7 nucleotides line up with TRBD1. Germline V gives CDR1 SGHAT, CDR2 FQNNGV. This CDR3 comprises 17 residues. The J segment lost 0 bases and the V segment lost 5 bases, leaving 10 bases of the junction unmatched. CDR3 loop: CASSPLDRTHSGNTIYF. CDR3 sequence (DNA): TGTGCCAGCAGCCCTTTGGACAGGACGCACTCTGGAAACACCATATATTTT. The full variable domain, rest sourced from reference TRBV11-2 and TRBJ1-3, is EAGVAQSPRYKIIEKRQSVAFWCNPISGHATLYWYQQILGQGPKLLIQFQNNGVVDDSQLPKDRFSAERLKGVDSTLKIQPAKLEDSAVYLCASSPLDRTHSGNTIYFGEGSWLTVV.

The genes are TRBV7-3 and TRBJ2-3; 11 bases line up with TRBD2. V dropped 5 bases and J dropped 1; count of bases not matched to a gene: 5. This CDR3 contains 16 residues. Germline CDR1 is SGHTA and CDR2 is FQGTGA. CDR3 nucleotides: TGTGCCAGCAGCCTTATGGGACTAGCGGGCACAGATACGCAGTATTTT. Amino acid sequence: CASSLMGLAGTDTQYF. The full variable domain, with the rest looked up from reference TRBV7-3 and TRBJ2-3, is GAGVSQTPSNKVTEKGKYVELRCDPISGHTALYWYRQSLGQGPEFLIYFQGTGAADDSGLPNDRFFAVRPEGSVSTLKIQRTERGDSAVYLCASSLMGLAGTDTQYFGPGTRLTVL.

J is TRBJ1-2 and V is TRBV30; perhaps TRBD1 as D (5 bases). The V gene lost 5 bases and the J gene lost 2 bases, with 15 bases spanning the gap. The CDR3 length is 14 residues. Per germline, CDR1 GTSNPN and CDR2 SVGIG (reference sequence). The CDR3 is CAWVPGPSNYGYTF. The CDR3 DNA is TGTGCCTGGGTTCCGGGACCTTCCAACTATGGCTACACCTTC.

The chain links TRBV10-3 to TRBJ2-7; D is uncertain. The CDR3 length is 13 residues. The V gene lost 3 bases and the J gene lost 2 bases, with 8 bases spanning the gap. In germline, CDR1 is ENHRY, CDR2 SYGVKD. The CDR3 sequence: CAISDRITYEQYF. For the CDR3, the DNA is TGTGCCATCAGTGACAGGATAACCTACGAGCAGTACTTC.

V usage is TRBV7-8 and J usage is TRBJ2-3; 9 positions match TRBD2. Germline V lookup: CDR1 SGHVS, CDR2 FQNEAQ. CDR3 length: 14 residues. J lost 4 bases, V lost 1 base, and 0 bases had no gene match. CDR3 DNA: TGTGCCAGCAGCTTAGGGACTAGCGCAGATACGCAGTATTTT. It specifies CASSLGTSADTQYF. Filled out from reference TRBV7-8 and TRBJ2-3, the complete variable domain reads GAGVSQSPRYKVAKRGQDVALRCDPISGHVSLFWYQQALGQGPEFLTYFQNEAQLDKSGLPSDRFFAERPEGSVSTLKIQRTQQEDSAVYLCASSLGTSADTQYFGPGTRLTVL.

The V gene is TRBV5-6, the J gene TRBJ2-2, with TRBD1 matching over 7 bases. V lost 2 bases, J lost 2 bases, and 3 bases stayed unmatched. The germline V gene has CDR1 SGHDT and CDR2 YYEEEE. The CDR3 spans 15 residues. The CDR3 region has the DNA TGTGCCAGCAGCTTTAAAGGGGGCAACACCGGGGAGCTGTTTTTT. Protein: CASSFKGGNTGELFF. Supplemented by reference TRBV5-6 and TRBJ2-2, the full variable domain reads DAGVTQSPTHLIKTRGQQVTLRCSPKSGHDTVSWYQQALGQGPQFIFQYYEEEERQRGNFPDRFSGHQFPNYSSELNVNALLLGDSALYLCASSFKGGNTGELFFGEGSRLTVL.

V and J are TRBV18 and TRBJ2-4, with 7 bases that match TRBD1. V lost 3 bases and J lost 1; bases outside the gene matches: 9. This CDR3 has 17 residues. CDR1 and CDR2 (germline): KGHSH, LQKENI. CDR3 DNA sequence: TGTGCCAGCTCACCCCCCCCGACAGGGACCGCCAAAAACATTCAGTACTTC. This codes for CASSPPPTGTAKNIQYF.

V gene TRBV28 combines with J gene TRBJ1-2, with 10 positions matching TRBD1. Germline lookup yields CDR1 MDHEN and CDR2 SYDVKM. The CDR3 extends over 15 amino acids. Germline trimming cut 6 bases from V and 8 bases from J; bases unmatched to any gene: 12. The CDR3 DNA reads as TGTGCCAGCAGCAAAGCCGGGACAGGGGAAAGGGGCTACACCTTC. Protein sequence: CASSKAGTGERGYTF.

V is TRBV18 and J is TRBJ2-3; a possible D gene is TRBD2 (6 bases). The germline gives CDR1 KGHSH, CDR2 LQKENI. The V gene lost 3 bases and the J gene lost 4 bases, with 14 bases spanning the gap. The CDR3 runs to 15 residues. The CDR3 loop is CASSPLTSYSDTQYF. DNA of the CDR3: TGTGCCAGCTCACCCCTGACTAGTTACTCAGATACGCAGTATTTT.

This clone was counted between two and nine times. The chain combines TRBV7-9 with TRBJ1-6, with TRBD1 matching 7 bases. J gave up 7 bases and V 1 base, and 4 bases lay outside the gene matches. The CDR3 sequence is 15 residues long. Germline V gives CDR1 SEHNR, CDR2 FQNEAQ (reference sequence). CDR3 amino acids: CASSLGTGANSPLHF. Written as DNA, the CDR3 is TGTGCCAGCAGCTTAGGCACAGGGGCGAATTCACCCCTCCACTTT.

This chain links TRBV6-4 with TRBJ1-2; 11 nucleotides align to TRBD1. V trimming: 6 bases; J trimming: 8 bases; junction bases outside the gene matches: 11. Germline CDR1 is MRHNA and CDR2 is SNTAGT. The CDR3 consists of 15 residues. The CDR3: CASRETPGTGGGYTF. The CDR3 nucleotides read TGTGCCAGCAGGGAAACTCCCGGGACAGGGGGAGGCTACACCTTC.

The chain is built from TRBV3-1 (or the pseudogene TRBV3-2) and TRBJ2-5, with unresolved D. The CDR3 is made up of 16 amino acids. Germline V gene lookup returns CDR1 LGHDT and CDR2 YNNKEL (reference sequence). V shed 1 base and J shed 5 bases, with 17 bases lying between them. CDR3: CASSQVVIKVVETQYF. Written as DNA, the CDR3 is TGTGCCAGCAGCCAAGTAGTGATTAAGGTGGTCGAGACCCAGTACTTC.